The T cell receptor beta chain under discussion was sequenced for a study of blood T cell repertoires in COVID-19. With 1 base clipped from V and 4 bases from J, the junction kept 11 bases outside the gene matches. CDR1 and CDR2 from the germline V gene are GTSNPN and SVGIG (reference sequence). There are 16 residues in the CDR3. In the original analysis: Nucleated cell number was recorded as an estimate derived from reference gene primer amplification. TCRdb's table, derived via immunoSEQ multiplex PCR, lists solely in-frame clones and lacks some. V and J calls and clone size are copied from that table; D and trimming were computed from the DNA. Of approximately 250,000 clones in the sample, roughly 86% were seen once. Seattle enrolled patients during active infection and tracked them longitudinally. This clone turned up a few times.

V usage is TRBV30 and J usage is TRBJ1-2; 8 bases map to TRBD1. The sample comprised peripheral blood. This sequence originates from a woman aged 80 or older with COVID-19, enrolled during active disease. CDR3 residues: CAWSGTGRNWGYGYTF. CDR3 DNA: TGTGCCTGGAGTGGGACAGGGAGGAATTGGGGCTATGGCTACACCTTC. Combining the CDR3 with reference TRBV30 and TRBJ1-2 gives the whole variable domain SQTIHQWPATLVQPVGSPLSLECTVEGTSNPNLYWYRQAAGRGLQLLFYSVGIGQISSEVPQNLSASRPQDRQFILSSKKLLLSDSGFYLCAWSGTGRNWGYGYTFGSGTRLTVV.